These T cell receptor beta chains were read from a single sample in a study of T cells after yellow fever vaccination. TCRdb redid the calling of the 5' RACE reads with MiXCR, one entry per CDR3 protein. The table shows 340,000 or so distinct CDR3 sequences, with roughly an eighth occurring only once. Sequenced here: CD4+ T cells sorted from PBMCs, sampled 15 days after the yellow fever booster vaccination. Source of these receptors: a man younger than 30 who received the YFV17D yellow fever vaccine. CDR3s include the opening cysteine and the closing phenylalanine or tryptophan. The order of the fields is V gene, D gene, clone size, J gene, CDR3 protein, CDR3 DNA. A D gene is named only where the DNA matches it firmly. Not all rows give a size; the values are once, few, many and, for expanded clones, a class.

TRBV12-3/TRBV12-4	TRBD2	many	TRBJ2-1	CASSRSGGPVNEQFF	TGTGCCAGCAGCCGTAGCGGGGGGCCAGTGAATGAGCAGTTCTTC
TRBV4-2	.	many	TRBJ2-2	CASSQDRAGELFF	TGCGCCAGCAGCCAAGATCGGGCCGGGGAGCTGTTTTTT
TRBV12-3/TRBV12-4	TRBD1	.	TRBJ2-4	CASSLAYRGHKNIQYF	TGTGCCAGCAGTTTAGCCTACAGGGGGCACAAAAACATTCAGTACTTC
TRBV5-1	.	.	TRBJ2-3	CASSPIGGADTQYF	TGCGCCAGCAGCCCCATCGGGGGTGCAGATACGCAGTATTTT
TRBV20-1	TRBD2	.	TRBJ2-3	CSASGSGGLDTQYF	TGCAGTGCCTCAGGCAGCGGGGGGCTCGATACGCAGTATTTT
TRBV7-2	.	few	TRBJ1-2	CASSLDRQMAYGYTF	TGTGCCAGCAGCCTCGACAGACAAATGGCCTATGGCTACACCTTC
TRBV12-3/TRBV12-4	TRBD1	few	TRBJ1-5	CASSLRDRGYQPQHF	TGTGCCAGCAGCTTAAGGGACAGGGGATATCAGCCCCAGCATTTT
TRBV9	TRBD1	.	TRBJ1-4	CASSSMDRGNEKLFF	TGTGCCAGCAGCTCTATGGACAGGGGTAATGAAAAACTGTTTTTT
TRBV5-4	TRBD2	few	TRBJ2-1	CASSPTSGGAGDEQFF	TGTGCCAGCAGCCCAACTAGCGGGGGGGCCGGCGATGAGCAGTTCTTC
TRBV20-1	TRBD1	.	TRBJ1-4	CSARDRTGTVGLFF	TGCAGTGCTAGAGATAGGACAGGAACGGTCGGACTGTTTTTT
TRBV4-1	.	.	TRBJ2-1	CASSPRDGGPEQFF	TGCGCCAGCAGCCCAAGGGATGGGGGACCTGAGCAGTTCTTC
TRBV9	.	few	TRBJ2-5	CASSARGPSETQYF	TGTGCCAGCAGCGCCAGGGGTCCCTCAGAGACCCAGTACTTC
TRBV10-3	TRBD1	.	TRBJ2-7	CAISDGRSGTGSHEQYF	TGTGCCATCAGTGACGGGCGGTCAGGGACAGGGTCCCACGAGCAGTACTTC
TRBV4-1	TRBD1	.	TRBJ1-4	CASSQGLDRAEKLFF	TGCGCCAGCAGCCAAGGGCTGGACAGGGCTGAAAAACTGTTTTTT
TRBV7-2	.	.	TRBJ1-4	CASSKYGEKLFF	TGTGCCAGCAGCAAGTACGGCGAAAAACTGTTTTTT
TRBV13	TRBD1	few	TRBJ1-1	CASRRQGRNTEAFF	TGTGCCAGCAGACGACAGGGGCGGAACACTGAAGCTTTCTTT
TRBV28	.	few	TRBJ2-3	CASSSPGHFSTDTQYF	TGTGCCAGCAGTTCCCCGGGACACTTTAGCACAGATACGCAGTATTTT
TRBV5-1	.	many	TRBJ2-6	CASRVSGLLSGANVLTF	TGCGCCAGCAGGGTATCGGGACTTCTCTCTGGGGCCAACGTCCTGACTTTC
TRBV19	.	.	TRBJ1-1	CASSIGATEAFF	TGTGCCAGTAGTATTGGGGCAACTGAAGCTTTCTTT
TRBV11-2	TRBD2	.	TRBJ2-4	CASSPGGGNFIQYF	TGTGCCAGCAGCCCCGGGGGGGGGAACTTCATTCAGTACTTC
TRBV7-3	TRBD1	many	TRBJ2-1	CASSSQPGQEQFF	TGTGCCAGCAGCTCCCAGCCGGGACAGGAGCAGTTCTTC
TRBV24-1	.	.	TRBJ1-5	CATSDSSRDDQPQHF	TGTGCCACCAGTGATTCCAGCAGGGACGATCAGCCCCAGCATTTT
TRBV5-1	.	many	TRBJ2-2	CASSLAGGYTGELFF	TGCGCCAGCAGCTTGGCCGGGGGATACACCGGGGAGCTGTTTTTT
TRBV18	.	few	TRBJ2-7	CASSPAPPYEQYF	TGTGCCAGCTCCCCAGCTCCCCCCTACGAGCAGTACTTC
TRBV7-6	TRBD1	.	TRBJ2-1	CASSPGPGTGKEQFF	TGTGCCAGCAGCCCCGGTCCCGGGACAGGGAAGGAGCAGTTCTTC
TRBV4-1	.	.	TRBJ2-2	CASSQALVRGTGELFF	TGCGCCAGCAGCCAGGCCCTCGTCCGGGGCACCGGGGAGCTGTTTTTT
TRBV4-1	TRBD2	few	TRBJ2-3	CASSQEPGTSEADTQYF	TGCGCCAGCAGCCAAGAGCCCGGGACTAGCGAGGCAGATACGCAGTATTTT
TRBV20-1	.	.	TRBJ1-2	CSYPPGYTF	TGCAGCTACCCCCCCGGCTACACCTTC
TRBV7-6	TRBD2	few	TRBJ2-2	CASSLIPSGTSGYTGELFF	TGTGCCAGCAGCTTAATTCCTTCCGGGACTAGCGGCTACACCGGGGAGCTGTTTTTT